Listed below are T cell receptor beta chains from one sample, sequenced in a study of shared clonotypes between healthy human individuals. The assay was immunoSEQ multiplex PCR, and TCRdb's table has in-frame clones only and misses some. The data contain hundreds of thousands of clones, under 95% of them singletons. Sequencing input: naive CD8+ T cells sorted from blood. The receptors derive from a young man in good health. The CDR3 runs from the conserved cysteine through the conserved F or W. The D gene is left open where the match is weak. Size values are once, few and many counts, or a class for expanded clones, and some rows have none.

V,D,size,J,DNA,CDR3
TRBV28,TRBD1,-,TRBJ1-2,TGTGCCAGCAGTAGGGACAGGGGCGCCACGGGCTACACCTTC,CASSRDRGATGYTF
TRBV11-2,TRBD2,-,TRBJ2-1,TGTGCCAGCAGCCTTCCAATAGCGGGGGACTACAATGAGCAGTTCTTC,CASSLPIAGDYNEQFF
TRBV7-9,-,-,TRBJ2-7,TGTGCCAGCAGCTTCGGTGGAGGGAAGGGCGAGCAGTACTTC,CASSFGGGKGEQYF
TRBV19,-,-,TRBJ1-1,TGTGCCAGTAGAAAAGGGAACACTGAAGCTTTCTTT,CASRKGNTEAFF
TRBV30,TRBD1,-,TRBJ1-5,TGTGCCTGGGCCACAGGGGACAATCAGCCCCAGCATTTT,CAWATGDNQPQHF
TRBV5-1,-,-,TRBJ2-3,TGCGCCAGCAGTCCCAGGACAGCAGATACGCAGTATTTT,CASSPRTADTQYF
TRBV7-2,TRBD1,-,TRBJ1-4,TGTGCCAGCAGCTCAGAAGACAGGGCAGGGGAAAAACTGTTTTTT,CASSSEDRAGEKLFF
TRBV29-1,TRBD2,-,TRBJ2-3,TGCAGCGTAGAAGGACTAGCGGGAGGAGAGACAGATACGCAGTATTTT,CSVEGLAGGETDTQYF
TRBV4-1,-,-,TRBJ2-7,TGCGCCAGCAGCCAGGAGACAGGACTCTTGGGGGTCTACGAGCAGTACTTC,CASSQETGLLGVYEQYF
TRBV21-1,-,-,TRBJ2-5,TGTGCCAGCAGCAAAGTCGGGGGGCAGTCCGTCTTGGAGACCCAGTACTTC,CASSKVGGQSVLETQYF
TRBV7-9,TRBD2,-,TRBJ2-5,TGTGCCAGCAGCAGCACCCGTCCCGGGAGGGAGGAGACCCAGTACTTC,CASSSTRPGREETQYF
TRBV5-1,-,-,TRBJ1-1,TGCGCCAGCAGCTTTCGGGACAATTGGAACACTGAAGCTTTCTTT,CASSFRDNWNTEAFF
TRBV19,TRBD1,-,TRBJ1-2,TGTGCCAGTAGTCCTCTCCTGAAACAGGGGAGCTATGGCTACACCTTC,CASSPLLKQGSYGYTF
TRBV19,TRBD2,-,TRBJ2-3,TGTGCCAGTAGCCGACTAGCGGGAGCAGATACGCAGTATTTT,CASSRLAGADTQYF
TRBV13,TRBD1,-,TRBJ2-7,TGTGCCAGCAGCTCGCCGGGACAGGGCATTTTCGAGCAGTACTTC,CASSSPGQGIFEQYF
TRBV13,-,-,TRBJ2-7,TGTGCCAGCAGCTCCGAAGCAGCAGGATCTCTCTACGAGCAGTACTTC,CASSSEAAGSLYEQYF
TRBV4-1,-,-,TRBJ2-1,TGCGCCAGCAGCCAGGCGGGAATCTACAATGAGCAGTTCTTC,CASSQAGIYNEQFF
TRBV28,-,once,TRBJ1-4,TGTGCCAGCACCTTCATATTCCCCCCCGCGGACGGTAGTGATGAAAAACTGTTTTTT,CASTFIFPPADGSDEKLFF
TRBV9,TRBD2,few,TRBJ2-1,TGTGCCAGCAGCGTAGAGCTGGGACTACACTACAATGAGCAGTTCTTC,CASSVELGLHYNEQFF
TRBV5-6,-,-,TRBJ1-2,TGTGCCAGCCGGAGCTCCGTCTTACCTCTATGGGGCTACACCTTC,CASRSSVLPLWGYTF
TRBV28,TRBD1,once,TRBJ2-7,TGTGCCAGCAGTCTCCCCGGTAGGACAGGGCTCAACGAGCAGTACTTC,CASSLPGRTGLNEQYF
TRBV27,TRBD2,-,TRBJ2-1,TGTGCCAGCAGGCCTGGACTAGCGGGAAATGAGCAGTTCTTC,CASRPGLAGNEQFF
TRBV27,TRBD2,-,TRBJ2-5,TGTGCCAGCCCCACGGGGCGGGAGATCGGAGAGACCCAGTACTTC,CASPTGREIGETQYF
TRBV19,TRBD2,once,TRBJ2-3,TGTGCCAGTAGTATTACTAGCGGGAGGTACGATACGCAGTATTTT,CASSITSGRYDTQYF
TRBV23-1,-,few,TRBJ1-5,TGCGCCAGCAGTCAATCATCCGGAGCAGAGCAGCCCCAGCATTTT,CASSQSSGAEQPQHF
TRBV2,-,-,TRBJ2-5,TGTGCCAGCATCCGGGAGTACCAAGAGACCCAGTACTTC,CASIREYQETQYF
TRBV30,-,-,TRBJ2-5,TGTGCCTGGAGTGTACGACAGGAGCGAGAGACCCAGTACTTC,CAWSVRQERETQYF
TRBV7-9,TRBD1,-,TRBJ2-7,TGTGCCAGCAGCCCACGGACAGGGCTCATCCACGAGCAGTACTTC,CASSPRTGLIHEQYF
TRBV2,-,-,TRBJ2-3,TGTGCCAGCAGTGTATTAGTGACTAGTTCCACAGATACGCAGTATTTT,CASSVLVTSSTDTQYF
TRBV19,TRBD1,-,TRBJ2-7,TGTGCCAGTAGCCAGACAGGGTTCAACGAGCAGTACTTC,CASSQTGFNEQYF
TRBV6-7,-,-,TRBJ1-4,TGTGCCAGCAGTCCCCTCGGGGTTTGTGAAAAACTGTTTTTT,CASSPLGVCEKLFF
TRBV10-2,-,-,TRBJ1-4,TGCGCCAGCAGGGAAGGGGGGTTGAGCGAAAAACTGTTTTTT,CASREGGLSEKLFF
TRBV5-1,-,-,TRBJ2-4,TGCGCCAGCAGCTTTTCCCCTTCCAAAAACATTCAGTACTTC,CASSFSPSKNIQYF
TRBV14,-,-,TRBJ2-5,TGTGCCAGCAGCCAACTCCGTGGACACAACCAAGAGACCCAGTACTTC,CASSQLRGHNQETQYF
TRBV7-2,TRBD2,-,TRBJ2-3,TGTGCCAGCAGCTTGCCCCTAGCGGGAGAGGATACGCAGTATTTT,CASSLPLAGEDTQYF
TRBV6-1,-,once,TRBJ2-5,TGTGCCAGCTTGGAAGGGGGGGCGAGGGAGACCCAGTACTTC,CASLEGGARETQYF
TRBV11-2,-,-,TRBJ2-1,TGTGCCAGCAGCTTAGTGTGGGGTCATGAGCAGTTCTTC,CASSLVWGHEQFF
TRBV7-2,-,-,TRBJ2-7,TGTGCCAGCAGCTTGCGGGACTCTTACGAGCAGTACTTC,CASSLRDSYEQYF
TRBV7-9,TRBD1,-,TRBJ1-2,TGTGCCAGCAGCGTCCGGGACAGGGGGCAGTATGGCTACACCTTC,CASSVRDRGQYGYTF
TRBV7-9,-,-,TRBJ2-5,TGTGCCAGCAGCCCAGGGGATGAGACCCAGTACTTC,CASSPGDETQYF
TRBV6-6,-,-,TRBJ2-7,TGTGCCAGCAGTTACTCCGGTGATTCCTACGAGCAGTACTTC,CASSYSGDSYEQYF
TRBV27,TRBD1,-,TRBJ2-3,TGTGCCAGCAGTTTCGGACAGGCTGGGACAGATACGCAGTATTTT,CASSFGQAGTDTQYF
TRBV9,-,-,TRBJ2-1,TGTGCCAGCAGCCCCTCTTCGGGGACTTTACCTTTGGGCTCCTACAATGAGCAGTTCTTC,CASSPSSGTLPLGSYNEQFF
TRBV25-1,TRBD2,-,TRBJ2-3,TGTGCCAGCGGAGGCGGGAGGGCCCACACAGATACGCAGTATTTT,CASGGGRAHTDTQYF
TRBV27,-,once,TRBJ2-2,TGTGCCAGCAGTTCCTCCCGGGCCGGGGAGCTGTTTTTT,CASSSSRAGELFF
TRBV27,-,once,TRBJ1-5,TGTGCCAGCAGTTTAGGGGAGAGCAATCAGCCCCAGCATTTT,CASSLGESNQPQHF
TRBV2,-,-,TRBJ2-7,TGTGCCAGCAGGGGAGTCGAGCAGTACTTC,CASRGVEQYF
TRBV11-2,-,once,TRBJ2-7,TGTGCCAGCAGTTTGGGACGGAATTACTATAACGAGCAGTACTTC,CASSLGRNYYNEQYF
TRBV5-8,TRBD1,-,TRBJ2-5,TGTGCCAGCAGCTTTGGGACAGGGGGCATGGAGACCCAGTACTTC,CASSFGTGGMETQYF
TRBV4-3,-,-,TRBJ2-1,TGCGCCAGCAGCCAAGACGGGACAATGGGCCTGGATGAGCAGTTCTTC,CASSQDGTMGLDEQFF
TRBV5-6,-,-,TRBJ1-1,TGTGCCAGCAGCTACGTCCGTCGAAAGCTGAACACTGAAGCTTTCTTT,CASSYVRRKLNTEAFF
TRBV27,-,-,TRBJ2-1,TGTGCCAGCAGTTTTGGTTCCTACAATGAGCAGTTCTTC,CASSFGSYNEQFF
TRBV11-2,-,once,TRBJ2-2,TGTGCCAGCGATAGGGGCACCGGGGAGCTGTTTTTT,CASDRGTGELFF
TRBV6-5,-,-,TRBJ1-1,TGTGCCAGCAGTTACTCTACCATGCACACTGAAGCTTTCTTT,CASSYSTMHTEAFF
TRBV10-3,-,-,TRBJ1-5,TGTGCCATCAGTGAGTCGAGGGACCCCAATCAGCCCCAGCATTTT,CAISESRDPNQPQHF
TRBV4-1,-,-,TRBJ2-6,TGCGCCAGCAGAAGCGCGTTAGCTGGGGCCAACGTCCTGACTTTC,CASRSALAGANVLTF
TRBV23-1,-,once,TRBJ2-4,TGCGCCAGCAGTCAACCCCAGGGAGGCATTCAGTACTTC,CASSQPQGGIQYF